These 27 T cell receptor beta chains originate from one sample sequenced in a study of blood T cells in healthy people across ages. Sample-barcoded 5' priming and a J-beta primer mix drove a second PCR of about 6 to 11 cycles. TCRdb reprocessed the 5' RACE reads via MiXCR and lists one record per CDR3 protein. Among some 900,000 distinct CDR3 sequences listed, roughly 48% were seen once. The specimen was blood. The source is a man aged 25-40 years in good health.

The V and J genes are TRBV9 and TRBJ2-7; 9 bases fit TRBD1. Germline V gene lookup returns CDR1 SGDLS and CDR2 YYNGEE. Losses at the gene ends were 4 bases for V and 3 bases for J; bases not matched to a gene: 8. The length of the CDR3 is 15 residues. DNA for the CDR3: TGTGCCAGCAGCTGGGACAGGGCAGGGAACTACGAGCAGTACTTC. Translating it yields CASSWDRAGNYEQYF.

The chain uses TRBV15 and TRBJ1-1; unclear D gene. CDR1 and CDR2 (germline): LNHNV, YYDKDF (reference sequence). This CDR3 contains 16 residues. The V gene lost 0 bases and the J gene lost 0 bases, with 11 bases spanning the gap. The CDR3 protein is CATSRDLGRVNTEAFF. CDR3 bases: TGTGCCACCAGCAGAGATCTGGGTAGGGTGAACACTGAAGCTTTCTTT.

The CDR3 spells CASNLYPSNQPQHF. The CDR3 nucleotides are TGTGCCAGCAACCTTTATCCGAGTAATCAGCCCCAGCATTTT. The gene calls are TRBV27 and TRBJ1-5; no definite D call. With 7 bases removed from V and 4 bases from J, the gap between germline ends came to 14 bases. There are 14 residues in the CDR3. Germline CDR1 MNHEY, CDR2 SMNVEV (reference sequence).

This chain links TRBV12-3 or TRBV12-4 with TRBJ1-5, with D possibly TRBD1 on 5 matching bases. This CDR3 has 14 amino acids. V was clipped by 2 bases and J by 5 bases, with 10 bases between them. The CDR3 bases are TGTGCCAGCAGTTTAAAGGGGTTGGATCAGCCCCAGCATTTT. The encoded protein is CASSLKGLDQPQHF.

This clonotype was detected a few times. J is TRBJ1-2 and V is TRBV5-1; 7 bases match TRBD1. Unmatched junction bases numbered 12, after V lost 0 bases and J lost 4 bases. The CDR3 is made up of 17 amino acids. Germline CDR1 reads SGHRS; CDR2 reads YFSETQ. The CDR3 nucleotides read TGCGCCAGCAGCTTGGAAAGAACAGGGGCTAGCGGCTATGGCTACACCTTC. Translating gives CASSLERTGASGYGYTF.

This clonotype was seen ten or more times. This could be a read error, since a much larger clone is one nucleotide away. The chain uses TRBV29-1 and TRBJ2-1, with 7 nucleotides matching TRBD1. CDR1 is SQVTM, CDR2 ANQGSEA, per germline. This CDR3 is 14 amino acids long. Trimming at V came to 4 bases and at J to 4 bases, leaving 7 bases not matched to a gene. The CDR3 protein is CSVGLRTGYNEQFF. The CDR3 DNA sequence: TGCAGCGTTGGGCTGCGGACAGGTTACAATGAGCAGTTCTTC.

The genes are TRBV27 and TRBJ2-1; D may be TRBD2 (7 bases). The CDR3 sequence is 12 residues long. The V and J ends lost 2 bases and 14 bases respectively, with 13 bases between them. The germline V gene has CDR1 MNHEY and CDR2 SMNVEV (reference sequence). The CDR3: CASSLGGGLEFF. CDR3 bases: TGTGCCAGCAGTTTAGGGGGGGGCTTAGAGTTCTTC.

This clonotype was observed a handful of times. The CDR3 protein is CASSSDRNYSNQPQHF. CDR3 nucleotide sequence: TGTGCCAGCAGCTCCGACAGGAATTATAGCAATCAGCCCCAGCATTTT. This chain connects TRBV7-3 to TRBJ1-5; possibly TRBD1 for D (6 bases). Looked up from germline, CDR1 is SGHTA and CDR2 is FQGTGA. The CDR3 loop spans 16 amino acids. Trimming removed 4 bases from V and 0 bases from J, with 13 bases in between. Based on the CDR3 plus reference TRBV7-3 and TRBJ1-5, the full variable domain is GAGVSQTPSNKVTEKGKYVELRCDPISGHTALYWYRQSLGQGPEFLIYFQGTGAADDSGLPNDRFFAVRPEGSVSTLKIQRTERGDSAVYLCASSSDRNYSNQPQHFGDGTRLSIL.

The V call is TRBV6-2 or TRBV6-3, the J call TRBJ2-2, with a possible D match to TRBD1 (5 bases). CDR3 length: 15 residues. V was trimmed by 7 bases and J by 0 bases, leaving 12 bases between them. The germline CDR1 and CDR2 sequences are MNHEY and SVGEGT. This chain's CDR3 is CASKRARANTGELFF. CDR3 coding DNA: TGTGCCAGCAAACGGGCCAGGGCGAACACCGGGGAGCTGTTTTTT.

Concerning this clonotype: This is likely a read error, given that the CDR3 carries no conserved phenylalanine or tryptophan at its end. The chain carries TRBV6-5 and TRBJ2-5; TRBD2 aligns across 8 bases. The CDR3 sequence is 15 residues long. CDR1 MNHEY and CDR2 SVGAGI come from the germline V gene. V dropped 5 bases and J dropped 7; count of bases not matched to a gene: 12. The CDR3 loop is CASSPSSGGRGTQYS. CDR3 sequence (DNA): TGTGCCAGCAGTCCGTCCTCGGGGGGGCGGGGGACCCAGTACTCC.

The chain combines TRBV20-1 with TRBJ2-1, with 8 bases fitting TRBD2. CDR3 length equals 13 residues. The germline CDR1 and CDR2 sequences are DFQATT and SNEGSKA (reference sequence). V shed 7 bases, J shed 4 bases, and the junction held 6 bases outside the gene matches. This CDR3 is CSDTSGLYNEQFF. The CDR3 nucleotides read TGCAGTGACACTAGCGGCCTTTACAATGAGCAGTTCTTC.

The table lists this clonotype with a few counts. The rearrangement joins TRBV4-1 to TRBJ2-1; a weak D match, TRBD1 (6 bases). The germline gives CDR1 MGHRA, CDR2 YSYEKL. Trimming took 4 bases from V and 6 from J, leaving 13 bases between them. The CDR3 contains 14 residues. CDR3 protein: CASSPGDTGNEQFF. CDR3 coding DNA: TGCGCCAGCAGCCCCGGGGACACGGGCAATGAGCAGTTCTTC.

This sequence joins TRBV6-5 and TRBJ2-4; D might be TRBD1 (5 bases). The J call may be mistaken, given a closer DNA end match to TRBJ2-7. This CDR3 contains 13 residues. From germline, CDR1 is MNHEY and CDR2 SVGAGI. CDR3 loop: CASRDSGAYEQYF. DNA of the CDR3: TGTGCCAGCCGCGACAGTGGGGCCTACGAGCAGTACTTC.

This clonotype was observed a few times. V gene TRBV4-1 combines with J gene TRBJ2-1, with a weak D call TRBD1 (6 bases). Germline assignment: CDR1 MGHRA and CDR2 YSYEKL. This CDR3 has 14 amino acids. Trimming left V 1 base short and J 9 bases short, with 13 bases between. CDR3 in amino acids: CASSQVLGAGEQFF. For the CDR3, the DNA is TGCGCCAGCAGCCAAGTATTGGGGGCGGGTGAGCAGTTCTTC.

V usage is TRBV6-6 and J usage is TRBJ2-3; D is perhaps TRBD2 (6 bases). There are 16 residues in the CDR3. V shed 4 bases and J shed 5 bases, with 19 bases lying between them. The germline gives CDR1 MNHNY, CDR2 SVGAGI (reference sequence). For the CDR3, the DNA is TGTGCCAGCAGTTCTGACAGAACCCTCGGGGGAGATACGCAGTATTTT. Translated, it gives CASSSDRTLGGDTQYF.

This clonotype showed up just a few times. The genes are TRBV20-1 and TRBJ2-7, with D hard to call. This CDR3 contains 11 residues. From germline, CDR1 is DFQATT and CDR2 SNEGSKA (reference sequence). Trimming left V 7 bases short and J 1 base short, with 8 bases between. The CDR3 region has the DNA TGCAGTGTCCCCTGGTCCTACGAGCAGTACTTC. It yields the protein CSVPWSYEQYF.

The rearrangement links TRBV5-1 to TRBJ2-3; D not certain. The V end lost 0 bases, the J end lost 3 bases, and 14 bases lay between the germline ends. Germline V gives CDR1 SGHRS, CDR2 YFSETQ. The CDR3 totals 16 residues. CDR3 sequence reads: CASSLVRQAKTDTQYF. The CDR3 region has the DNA TGCGCCAGCAGCTTGGTTAGGCAGGCGAAGACAGATACGCAGTATTTT.

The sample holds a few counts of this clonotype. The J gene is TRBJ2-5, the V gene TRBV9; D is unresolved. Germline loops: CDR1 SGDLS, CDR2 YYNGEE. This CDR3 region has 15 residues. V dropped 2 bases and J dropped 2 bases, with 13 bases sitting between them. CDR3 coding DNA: TGTGCCAGCAGCGTCGGTACATTAAGTCAAGAGACCCAGTACTTC. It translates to CASSVGTLSQETQYF.

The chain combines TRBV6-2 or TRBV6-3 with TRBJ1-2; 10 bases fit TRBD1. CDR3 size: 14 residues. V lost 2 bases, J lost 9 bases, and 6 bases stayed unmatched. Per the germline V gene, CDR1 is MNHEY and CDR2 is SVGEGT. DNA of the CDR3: TGTGCCAGCAGTTACCTGGGGACAGGGGATCGCTACACCTTC. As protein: CASSYLGTGDRYTF.

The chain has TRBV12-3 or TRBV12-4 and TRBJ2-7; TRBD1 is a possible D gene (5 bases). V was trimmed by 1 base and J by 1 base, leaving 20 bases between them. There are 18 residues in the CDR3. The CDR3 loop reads CASSLGSVPWGSSYEQYF. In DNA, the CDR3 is TGTGCCAGCAGTTTAGGTTCCGTGCCATGGGGCAGTTCCTACGAGCAGTACTTC.

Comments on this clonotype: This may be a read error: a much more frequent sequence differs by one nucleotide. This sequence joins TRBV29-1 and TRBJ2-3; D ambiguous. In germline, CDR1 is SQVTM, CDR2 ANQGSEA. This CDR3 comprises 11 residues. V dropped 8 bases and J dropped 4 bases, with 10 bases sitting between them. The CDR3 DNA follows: TGCAGCTGTCCGTACTCAGATACGCAGTATTTT. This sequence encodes CSCPYSDTQYF.

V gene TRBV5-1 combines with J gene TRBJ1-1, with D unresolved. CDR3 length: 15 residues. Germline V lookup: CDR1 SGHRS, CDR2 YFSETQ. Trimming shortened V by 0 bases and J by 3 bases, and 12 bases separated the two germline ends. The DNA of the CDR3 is TGCGCCAGCAGCTTGGTCGGACCTGGGGACACTGAAGCTTTCTTT. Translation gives CASSLVGPGDTEAFF. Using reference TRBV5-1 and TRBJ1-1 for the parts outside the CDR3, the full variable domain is KAGVTQTPRYLIKTRGQQVTLSCSPISGHRSVSWYQQTPGQGLQFLFEYFSETQRNKGNFPGRFSGRQFSNSRSEMNVSTLELGDSALYLCASSLVGPGDTEAFFGQGTRLTVV.

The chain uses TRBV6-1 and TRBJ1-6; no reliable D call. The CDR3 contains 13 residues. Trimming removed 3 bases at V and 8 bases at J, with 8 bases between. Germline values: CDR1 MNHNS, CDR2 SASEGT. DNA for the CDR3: TGTGCCAGCAGTGAGGAGGAGGATTCACCCCTCCACTTT. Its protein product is CASSEEEDSPLHF.

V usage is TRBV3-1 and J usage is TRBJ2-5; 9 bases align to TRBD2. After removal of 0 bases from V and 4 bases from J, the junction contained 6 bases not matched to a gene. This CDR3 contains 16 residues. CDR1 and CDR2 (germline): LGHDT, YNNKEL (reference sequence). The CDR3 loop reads CASSQDGGGAPETQYF. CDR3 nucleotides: TGTGCCAGCAGCCAAGACGGCGGGGGGGCCCCAGAGACCCAGTACTTC.

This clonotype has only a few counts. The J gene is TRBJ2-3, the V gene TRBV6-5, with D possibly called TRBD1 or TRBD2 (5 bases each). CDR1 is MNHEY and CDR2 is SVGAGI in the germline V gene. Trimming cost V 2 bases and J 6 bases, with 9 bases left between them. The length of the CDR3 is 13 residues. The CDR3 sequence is CASSYTGLDTQYF. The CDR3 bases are TGTGCCAGCAGTTACACGGGGCTGGATACGCAGTATTTT.

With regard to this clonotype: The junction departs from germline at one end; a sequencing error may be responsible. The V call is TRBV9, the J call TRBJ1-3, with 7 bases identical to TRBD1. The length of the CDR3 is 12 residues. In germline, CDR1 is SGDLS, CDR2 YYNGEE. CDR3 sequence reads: CACSAQGDTIYF. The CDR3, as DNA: TGTGCCTGCAGCGCCCAGGGGGACACCATATATTTT.

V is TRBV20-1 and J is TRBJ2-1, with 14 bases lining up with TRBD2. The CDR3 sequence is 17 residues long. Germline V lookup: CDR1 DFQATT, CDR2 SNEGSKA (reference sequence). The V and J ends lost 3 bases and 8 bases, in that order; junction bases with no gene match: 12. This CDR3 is CSASGTSGGAPLHEQFF. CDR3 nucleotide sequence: TGCAGTGCTAGCGGGACTAGCGGGGGAGCGCCGCTCCATGAGCAGTTCTTC.